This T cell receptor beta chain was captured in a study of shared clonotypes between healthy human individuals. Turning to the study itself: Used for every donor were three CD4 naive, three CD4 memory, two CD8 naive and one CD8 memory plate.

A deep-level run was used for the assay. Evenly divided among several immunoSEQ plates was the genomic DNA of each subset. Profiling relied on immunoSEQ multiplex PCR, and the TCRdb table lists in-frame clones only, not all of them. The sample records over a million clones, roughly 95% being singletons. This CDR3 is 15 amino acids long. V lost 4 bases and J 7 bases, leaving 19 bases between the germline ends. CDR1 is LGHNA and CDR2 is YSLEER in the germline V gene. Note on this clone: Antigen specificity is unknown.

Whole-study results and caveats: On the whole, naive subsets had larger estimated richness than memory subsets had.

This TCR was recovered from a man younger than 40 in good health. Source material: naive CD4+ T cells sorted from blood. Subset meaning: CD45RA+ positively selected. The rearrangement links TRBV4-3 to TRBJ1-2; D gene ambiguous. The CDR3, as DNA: TGCGCCAGCAGCCCGGGTGCCGACAACGTCAGTGGCTACACCTTC. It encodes CASSPGADNVSGYTF.